This T cell receptor beta chain originates from a study of identical twins. Broader study findings: Excess low generation probability was seen in twin-shared out-of-frame alpha sequences. Conclusions came from cross-sectional statistical analysis, not from following the same donors.

This CDR3 region has 18 residues. Germline-derived CDR1 and CDR2 are DFQATT and SNEGSKA (reference sequence). V shed 0 bases and J 2 bases; nucleotides not matched to a gene: 10. With regard to this clonotype: The antigen is unknown.

Everyone who donated was a healthy Caucasian. TCRdb reanalysed the 5' RACE reads using MiXCR and keeps one entry per CDR3 protein. The repertoire holds 1.5 million to 2 million distinct CDR3 sequences, with less than 35% as singletons. This TCR was recovered from a newborn girl in good health. Sequenced sample: cord blood. The genes are TRBV20-1 and TRBJ2-1; 10 bases fit TRBD2. CDR3 nucleotide sequence: TGCAGTGCTAGAGAAAGTCTCGGACTAGCGGAGGCCTACAATGAGCAGTTCTTC. This encodes CSARESLGLAEAYNEQFF.